This T cell receptor beta chain was captured in a study of blood T cell repertoires in COVID-19. Trimming removed 5 bases from V and 7 bases from J; junction bases left unmatched: 4. This CDR3 region has 14 residues. CDR1 and CDR2 from the germline V gene are SQVTM and ANQGSEA. This clone has only a few counts. The assay was immunoSEQ multiplex PCR, and TCRdb's table has in-frame clones only and misses some. The sample yields approximately 130,000 clones, around three quarters seen once. Input material: peripheral blood. This rearrangement joins TRBV29-1 to TRBJ2-1; 14 bases align to TRBD2. The clonotype was recovered from a human donor in a cohort sampled during active COVID-19. In nucleotides, the CDR3 is TGCAGCGTTATCCGGACTAGCGGGGGGAATGAGCAGTTCTTC. Residues: CSVIRTSGGNEQFF.